This T cell receptor (beta chain) was sequenced during a study of blood T cells in healthy people across ages. Study findings and constraints: For the donors, CMV status was unknown and possibly confounded expanded clonotype changes.

The authors ran a second PCR of roughly 6 to 11 cycles using a sample-barcoded 5' primer and a J-beta primer mix. TCRdb reprocessed the 5' RACE reads via MiXCR and lists one record per CDR3 protein. This table holds some 760,000 distinct CDR3 sequences, 20% to 25% found once. Notes on this clonotype: Its antigen is currently unknown.

The same data also contributed to another study, on T cells of mothers and their children. Turning to that study: Per child, roughly 3 million TCR beta CDR3 reads were obtained, against over 9.5 million per mother. There were no persistent microchimeric T cell clones detected.

Sequencing input: blood. The TCR sequence derives from a boy between 5 and 17 years old in good health.

CDR3 sequence (DNA): TGCGCCAGCAGCTTGAGGACAGGACAGGGGGCACCAGATACGCAGTATTTT. This encodes CASSLRTGQGAPDTQYF. The chain joins TRBV5-1 to TRBJ2-3; 11 nucleotides agree with TRBD1. CDR3 size: 17 residues. V gave up 1 base and J gave up 4 bases; unmatched junction bases: 8. Per the germline V gene, CDR1 is SGHRS and CDR2 is YFSETQ.